This TCR beta chain was sequenced during a study of blood T cell repertoires in COVID-19. V gave up 4 bases and J gave up 0 bases; unmatched junction bases: 4. This CDR3 contains 16 residues. Germline V gene sequence: CDR1 SGHRS, CDR2 YFSETQ. As originally analysed: Estimated nucleated cell counts came from reference gene primer amplification. Clones were read by immunoSEQ multiplex PCR, and TCRdb kept only the in-frame ones, dropping some. V and J calls and clone size are given by that table; D and trimming were obtained from the DNA. The sample has roughly 40,000 clones, over 70% seen once. The J gene is TRBJ1-3, the V gene TRBV5-1; 10 nucleotides line up with TRBD1. Sequences were obtained from peripheral blood. This clonotype originated in a woman at least 80 years old with active or convalescent COVID-19. The CDR3 nucleotides are TGCGCCAGCAGCCTCCGGGACAGGGGCTCTGGAAACACCATATATTTT. Its translation: CASSLRDRGSGNTIYF.